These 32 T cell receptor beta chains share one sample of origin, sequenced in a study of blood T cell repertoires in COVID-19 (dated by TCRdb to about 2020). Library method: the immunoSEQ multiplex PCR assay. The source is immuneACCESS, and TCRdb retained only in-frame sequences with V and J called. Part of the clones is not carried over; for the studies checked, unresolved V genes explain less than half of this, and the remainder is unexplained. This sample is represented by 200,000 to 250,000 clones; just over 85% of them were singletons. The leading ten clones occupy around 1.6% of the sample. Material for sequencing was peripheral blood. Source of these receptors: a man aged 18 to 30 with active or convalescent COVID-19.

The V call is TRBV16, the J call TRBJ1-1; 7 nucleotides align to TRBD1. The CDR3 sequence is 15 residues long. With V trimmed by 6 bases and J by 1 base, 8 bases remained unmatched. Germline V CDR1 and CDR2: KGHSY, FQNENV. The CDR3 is CASRPGQVANTEAFF. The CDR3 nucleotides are TGTGCCAGCAGACCCGGACAGGTTGCGAACACTGAAGCTTTCTTT.

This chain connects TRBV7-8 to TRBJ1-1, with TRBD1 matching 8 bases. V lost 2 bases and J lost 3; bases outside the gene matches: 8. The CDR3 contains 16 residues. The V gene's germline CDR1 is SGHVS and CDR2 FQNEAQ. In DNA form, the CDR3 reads TGTGCCAGCAGCTTAAGGGAAACAGGGGGTTACACTGAAGCTTTCTTT. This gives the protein CASSLRETGGYTEAFF.

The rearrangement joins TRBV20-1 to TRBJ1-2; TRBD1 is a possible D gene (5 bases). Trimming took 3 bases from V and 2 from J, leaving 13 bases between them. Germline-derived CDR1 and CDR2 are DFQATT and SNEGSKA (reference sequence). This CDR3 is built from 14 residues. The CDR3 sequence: CSASPAGSNYGYTF. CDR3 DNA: TGCAGTGCTAGTCCTGCAGGGTCGAACTATGGCTACACCTTC.

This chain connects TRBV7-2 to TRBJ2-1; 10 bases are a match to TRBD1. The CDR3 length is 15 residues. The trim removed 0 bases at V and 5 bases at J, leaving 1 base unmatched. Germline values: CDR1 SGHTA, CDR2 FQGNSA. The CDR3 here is CASSLAGQGNNEQFF. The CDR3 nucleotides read TGTGCCAGCAGCTTAGCGGGACAGGGGAACAATGAGCAGTTCTTC.

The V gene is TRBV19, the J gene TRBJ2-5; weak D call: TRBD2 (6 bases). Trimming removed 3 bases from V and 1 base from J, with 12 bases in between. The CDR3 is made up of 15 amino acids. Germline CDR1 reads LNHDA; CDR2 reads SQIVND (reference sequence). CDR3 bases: TGTGCCAGTAGTATTGGGGTCGGGGGCCAAGAGACCCAGTACTTC. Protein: CASSIGVGGQETQYF. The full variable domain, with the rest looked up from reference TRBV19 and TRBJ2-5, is DGGITQSPKYLFRKEGQNVTLSCEQNLNHDAMYWYRQDPGQGLRLIYYSQIVNDFQKGDIAEGYSVSREKKESFPLTVTSAQKNPTAFYLCASSIGVGGQETQYFGPGTRLLVL.

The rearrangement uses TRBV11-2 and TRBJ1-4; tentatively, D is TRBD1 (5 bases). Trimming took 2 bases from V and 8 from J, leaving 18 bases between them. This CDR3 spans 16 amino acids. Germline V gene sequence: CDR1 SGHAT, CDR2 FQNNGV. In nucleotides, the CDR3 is TGTGCCAGCAGCTTATTCATCGGGACTCCGGGGGAAAAACTGTTTTTT. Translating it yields CASSLFIGTPGEKLFF.

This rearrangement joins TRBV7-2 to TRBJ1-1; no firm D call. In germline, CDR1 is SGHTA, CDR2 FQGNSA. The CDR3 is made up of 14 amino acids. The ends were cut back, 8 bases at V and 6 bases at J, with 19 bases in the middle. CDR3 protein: CASAARVSYSEAFF. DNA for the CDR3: TGTGCCAGCGCCGCCCGGGTCTCATACTCTGAAGCTTTCTTT.

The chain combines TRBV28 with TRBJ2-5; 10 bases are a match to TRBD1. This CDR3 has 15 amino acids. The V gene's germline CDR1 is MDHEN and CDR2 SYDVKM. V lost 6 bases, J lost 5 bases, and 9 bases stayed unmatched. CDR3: CASSYGQGEWETQYF. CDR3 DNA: TGTGCCAGCAGCTACGGACAGGGGGAATGGGAGACCCAGTACTTC.

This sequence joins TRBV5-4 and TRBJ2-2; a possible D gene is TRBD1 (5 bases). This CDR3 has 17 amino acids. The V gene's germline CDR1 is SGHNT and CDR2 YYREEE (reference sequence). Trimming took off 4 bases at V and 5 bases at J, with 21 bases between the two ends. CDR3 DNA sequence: TGTGCCAGCAGCCCCGATGATGGGGCACCGGAGACCGGGGAGCTGTTTTTT. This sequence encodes CASSPDDGAPETGELFF. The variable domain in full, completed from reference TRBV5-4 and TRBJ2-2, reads ETGVTQSPTHLIKTRGQQVTLRCSSQSGHNTVSWYQQALGQGPQFIFQYYREEENGRGNFPPRFSGLQFPNYSSELNVNALELDDSALYLCASSPDDGAPETGELFFGEGSRLTVL.

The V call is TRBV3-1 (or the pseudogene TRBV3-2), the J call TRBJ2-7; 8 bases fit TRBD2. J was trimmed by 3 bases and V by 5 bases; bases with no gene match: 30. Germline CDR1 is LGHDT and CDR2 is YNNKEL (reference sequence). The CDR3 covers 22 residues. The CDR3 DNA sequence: TGTGCCAGCAGCACGCGGAGACAAGGGGGAGCGGGAGCTCACAAAGCTTACTACGAGCAGTACTTC. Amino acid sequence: CASSTRRQGGAGAHKAYYEQYF.

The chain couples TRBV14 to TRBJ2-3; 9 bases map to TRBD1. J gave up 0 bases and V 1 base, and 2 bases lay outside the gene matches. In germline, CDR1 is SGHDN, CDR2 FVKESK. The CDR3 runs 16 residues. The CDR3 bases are TGTGCCAGCAGCCAAGGCGGACAGGGGAGCACAGATACGCAGTATTTT. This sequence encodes CASSQGGQGSTDTQYF.

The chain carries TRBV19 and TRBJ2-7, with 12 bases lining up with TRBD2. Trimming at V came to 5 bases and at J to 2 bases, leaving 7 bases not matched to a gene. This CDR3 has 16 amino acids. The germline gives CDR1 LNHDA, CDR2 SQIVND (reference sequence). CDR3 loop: CASSSPGLAGTYEQYF. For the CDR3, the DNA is TGTGCCAGTAGTTCCCCGGGACTAGCGGGCACCTACGAGCAGTACTTC.

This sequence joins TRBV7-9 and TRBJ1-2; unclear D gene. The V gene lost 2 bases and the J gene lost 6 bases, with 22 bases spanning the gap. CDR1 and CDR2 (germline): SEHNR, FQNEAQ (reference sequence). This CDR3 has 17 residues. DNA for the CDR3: TGTGCCAGCAGCTTATCCCGCCGTTTACAGAATAGTGATGGCTACACCTTC. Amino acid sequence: CASSLSRRLQNSDGYTF. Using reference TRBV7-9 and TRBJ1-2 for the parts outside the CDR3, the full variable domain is DTGVSQNPRHKITKRGQNVTFRCDPISEHNRLYWYRQTLGQGPEFLTYFQNEAQLEKSRLLSDRFSAERPKGSFSTLEIQRTEQGDSAMYLCASSLSRRLQNSDGYTFGSGTRLTVV.

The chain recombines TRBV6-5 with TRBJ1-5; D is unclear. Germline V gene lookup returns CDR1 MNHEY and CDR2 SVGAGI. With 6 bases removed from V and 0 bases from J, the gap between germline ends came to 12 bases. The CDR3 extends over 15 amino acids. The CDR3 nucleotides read TGTGCCAGCAGACCAAGCGCAGATAGCAATCAGCCCCAGCATTTT. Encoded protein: CASRPSADSNQPQHF.

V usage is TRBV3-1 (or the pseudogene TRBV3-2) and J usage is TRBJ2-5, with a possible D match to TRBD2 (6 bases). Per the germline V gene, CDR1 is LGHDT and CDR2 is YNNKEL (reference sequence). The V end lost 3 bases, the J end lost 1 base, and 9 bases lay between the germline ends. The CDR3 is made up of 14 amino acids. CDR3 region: CASSHTGSQETQYF. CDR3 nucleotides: TGTGCCAGCAGCCACACCGGGAGCCAAGAGACCCAGTACTTC.

CDR3 loop: CASSPRGQNQPQHF. The CDR3 region has the DNA TGTGCCAGCTCACCACGAGGACAAAATCAGCCCCAGCATTTT. The chain carries TRBV18 and TRBJ1-5, with D possibly being TRBD1 (5 bases). With 1 base removed from V and 4 bases from J, the gap between germline ends came to 8 bases. The germline V gene encodes CDR1 KGHSH and CDR2 LQKENI. The CDR3 loop spans 14 amino acids.

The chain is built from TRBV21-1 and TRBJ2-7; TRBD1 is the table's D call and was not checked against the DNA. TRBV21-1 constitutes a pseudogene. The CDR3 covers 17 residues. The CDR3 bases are TGTGCCAGCAGCAATGGGCAGGGGGCCCCCCCTTCTTACGAGCAGTACTTC. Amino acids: CASSNGQGAPPSYEQYF.

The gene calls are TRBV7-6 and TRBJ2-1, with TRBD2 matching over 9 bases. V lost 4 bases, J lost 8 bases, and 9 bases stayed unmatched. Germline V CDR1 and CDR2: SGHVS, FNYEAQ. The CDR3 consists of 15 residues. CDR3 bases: TGTGCCAGCAGCTCGACTAGCGGAAGTCCTTATGAGCAGTTCTTC. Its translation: CASSSTSGSPYEQFF. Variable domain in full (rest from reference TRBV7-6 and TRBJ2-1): GAGVSQSPRYKVTKRGQDVALRCDPISGHVSLYWYRQALGQGPEFLTYFNYEAQQDKSGLPNDRFSAERPEGSISTLTIQRTEQRDSAMYRCASSSTSGSPYEQFFGPGTRLTVL.

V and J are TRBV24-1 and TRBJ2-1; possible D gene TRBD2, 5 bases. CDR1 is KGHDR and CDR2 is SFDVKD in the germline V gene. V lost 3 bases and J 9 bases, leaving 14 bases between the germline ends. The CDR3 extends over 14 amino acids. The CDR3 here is CATSDVPRVSEQFF. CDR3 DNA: TGTGCCACCAGTGATGTCCCGCGGGTGTCTGAGCAGTTCTTC.

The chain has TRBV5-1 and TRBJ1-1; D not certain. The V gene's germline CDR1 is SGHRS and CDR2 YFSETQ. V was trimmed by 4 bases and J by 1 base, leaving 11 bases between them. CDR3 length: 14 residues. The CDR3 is CASSLGSTNTEAFF. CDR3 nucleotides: TGCGCCAGCAGCCTCGGGTCGACGAACACTGAAGCTTTCTTT.

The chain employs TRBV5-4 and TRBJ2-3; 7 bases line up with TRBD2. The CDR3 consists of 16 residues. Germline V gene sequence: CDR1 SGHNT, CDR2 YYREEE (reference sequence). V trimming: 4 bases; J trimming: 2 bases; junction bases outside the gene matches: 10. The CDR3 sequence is CASSTTQGGVTDTQYF. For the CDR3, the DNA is TGTGCCAGCAGCACAACCCAGGGAGGGGTCACAGATACGCAGTATTTT.

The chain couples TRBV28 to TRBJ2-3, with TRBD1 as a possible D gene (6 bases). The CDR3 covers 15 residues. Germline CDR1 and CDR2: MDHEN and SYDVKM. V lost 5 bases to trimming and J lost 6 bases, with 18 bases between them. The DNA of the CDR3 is TGTGCCAGCAGTCCGACCCCAGGGGTCTCGGATACGCAGTATTTT. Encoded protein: CASSPTPGVSDTQYF.

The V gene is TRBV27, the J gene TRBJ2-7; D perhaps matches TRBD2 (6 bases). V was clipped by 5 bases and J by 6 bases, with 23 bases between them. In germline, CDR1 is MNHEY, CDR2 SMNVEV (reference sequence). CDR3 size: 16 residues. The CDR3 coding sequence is TGTGCCAGCAGTGGGGGAGAGGGTTGGAGGGCTGGCGAGCAGTACTTC. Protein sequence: CASSGGEGWRAGEQYF.

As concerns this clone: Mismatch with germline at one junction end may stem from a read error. The CDR3 DNA reads TGTGCTAGCAGCCCGCCCCTGGGGTGGGGACAGAAGTACGAGCAGTACTTC. The encoded protein is CASSPPLGWGQKYEQYF. V and J are TRBV7-7 and TRBJ2-7; 7 nucleotides line up with TRBD1. Per the germline V gene, CDR1 is SSHAT and CDR2 is FNYEAQ (reference sequence). This CDR3 comprises 17 residues. Together with reference TRBV7-7 and TRBJ2-7, the CDR3 gives the full variable domain: GAGVSQSPRYKVTKRGQDVTLRCDPISSHATLYWYQQALGQGPEFLTYFNYEAQPDKSGLPSDRFSAERPEGSISTLTIQRTEQRDSAMYRCASSPPLGWGQKYEQYFGPGTRLTVT.

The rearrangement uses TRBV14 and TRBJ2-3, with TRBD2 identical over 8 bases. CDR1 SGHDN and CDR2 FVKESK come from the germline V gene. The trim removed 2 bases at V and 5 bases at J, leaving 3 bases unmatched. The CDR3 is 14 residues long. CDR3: CASSQPLAGDTQYF. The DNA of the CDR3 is TGTGCCAGCAGCCAACCCCTAGCGGGAGATACGCAGTATTTT.

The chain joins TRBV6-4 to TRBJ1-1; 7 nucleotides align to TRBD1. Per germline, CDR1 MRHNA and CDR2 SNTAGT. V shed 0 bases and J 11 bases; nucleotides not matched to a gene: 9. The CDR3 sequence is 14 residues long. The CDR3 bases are TGTGCCAGCAGTGACTCGGGACAGACCCAGATGGCTTTCTTT. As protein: CASSDSGQTQMAFF.

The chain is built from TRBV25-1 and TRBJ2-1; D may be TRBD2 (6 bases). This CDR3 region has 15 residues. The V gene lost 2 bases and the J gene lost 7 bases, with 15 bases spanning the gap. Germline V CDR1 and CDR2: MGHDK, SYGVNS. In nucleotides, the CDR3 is TGTGCCAGCAGTGAAGCGTCCGGGAGCGGGAATGAGCAGTTCTTC. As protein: CASSEASGSGNEQFF.

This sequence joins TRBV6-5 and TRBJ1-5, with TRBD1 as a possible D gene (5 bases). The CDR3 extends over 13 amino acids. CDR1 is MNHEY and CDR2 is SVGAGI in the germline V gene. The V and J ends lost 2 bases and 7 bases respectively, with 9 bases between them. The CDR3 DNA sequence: TGTGCCAGCAGTTACAGGGGTGGCCAGCCCCAGCATTTT. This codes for CASSYRGGQPQHF.

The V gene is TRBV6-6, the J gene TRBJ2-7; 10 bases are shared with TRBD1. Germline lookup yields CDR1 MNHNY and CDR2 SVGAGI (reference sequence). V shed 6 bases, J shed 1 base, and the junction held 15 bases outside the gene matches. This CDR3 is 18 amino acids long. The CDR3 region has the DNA TGTGCCAGCAGCCGACCTCGGGACAGGGGCTCCTATTCCTACGAGCAGTACTTC. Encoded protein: CASSRPRDRGSYSYEQYF.

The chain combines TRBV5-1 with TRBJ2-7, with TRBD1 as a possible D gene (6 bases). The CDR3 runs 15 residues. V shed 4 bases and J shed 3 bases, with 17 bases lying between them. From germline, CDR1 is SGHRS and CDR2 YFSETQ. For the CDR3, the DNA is TGCGCCAGCAGCCCAGGGACAAACACTTTCTACGAGCAGTACTTC. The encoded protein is CASSPGTNTFYEQYF.

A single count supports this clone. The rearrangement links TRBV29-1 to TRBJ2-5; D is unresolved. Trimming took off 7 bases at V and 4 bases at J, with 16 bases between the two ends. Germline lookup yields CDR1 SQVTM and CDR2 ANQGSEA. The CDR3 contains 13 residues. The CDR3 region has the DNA TGCAGCGCCCTGGGCTATCCCCCAGAGACCCAGTACTTC. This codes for CSALGYPPETQYF.

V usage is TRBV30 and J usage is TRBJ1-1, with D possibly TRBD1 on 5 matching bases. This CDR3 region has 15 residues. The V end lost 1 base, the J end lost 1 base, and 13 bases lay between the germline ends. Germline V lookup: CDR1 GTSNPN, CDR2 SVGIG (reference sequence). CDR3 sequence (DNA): TGTGCCTGGAGTGAATGGGGGGTCGGGAACACTGAAGCTTTCTTT. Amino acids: CAWSEWGVGNTEAFF.